Listed here are 3 T cell receptor beta chains from one sample, sequenced in a study of metastatic and nonmetastatic thyroid tumors (TCRdb year 2020). Library preparation was by PCR. The data were produced on an Illumina HiSeq 4000. TCRdb trimmed public reads at Q25 via fastp, called clones via MiXCR and kept in-frame beta chains. Present in this sample are 30,000 to 40,000 clones, 25% to 30% of which were seen just once. The ten largest clones represent 9.6% of the sample. No treatment had been received by any patient before thyroid surgery. Sequenced sample: blood. These receptors all come from a female donor with papillary thyroid cancer or a benign thyroid nodule (not recorded which). Some clones in this sample may be carry-over from other donors' samples.

This clone showed up many times. The chain recombines TRBV5-6 with TRBJ2-7, with D perhaps matching TRBD1 (5 bases). Trimming left V 5 bases short and J 1 base short, with 10 bases between. This CDR3 has 13 residues. The germline V gene encodes CDR1 SGHDT and CDR2 YYEEEE. The CDR3 is CASRPTGSYEQYF. CDR3 bases: TGTGCCAGCAGACCCACAGGTTCCTACGAGCAGTACTTC.

The rearrangement uses TRBV20-1 and TRBJ1-2, with D possibly being TRBD1 (6 bases). This CDR3 contains 14 residues. V was clipped by 3 bases and J by 7 bases, with 18 bases between them. CDR1 is DFQATT, CDR2 SNEGSKA, per germline (reference sequence). CDR3 sequence (DNA): TGCAGTGCTAGTCCTCCAGGGGCCGGTAGTGGCTACACCTTC. Translating gives CSASPPGAGSGYTF.

The rearrangement uses TRBV11-2 and TRBJ1-1; D not certain. Germline V lookup: CDR1 SGHAT, CDR2 FQNNGV. V dropped 3 bases and J dropped 3 bases, with 5 bases sitting between them. This CDR3 has 12 amino acids. The CDR3 DNA sequence: TGTGCCAGCAGCTTTATGTACACTGAAGCTTTCTTT. Its translation is CASSFMYTEAFF.